This T cell receptor (beta chain) comes out of a study of shared clonotypes between healthy human individuals (TCRdb year 2020). Regarding the complete study: A couple of women and three men aged 18 to 49 years were included in the cohort. Per donor, three plates each were used for CD4 naive and CD4 memory, two for CD8 naive, and one for CD8 memory. Blood TCR repertoires of a handful of healthy adults were deeply sequenced to estimate repertoire size and the extent of clonotype sharing between individuals. Libraries were prepared and TCR repertoires were sequenced by different laboratories using diverse techniques, in order to increase sequencing depth and limit assay-specific biases. Between about 0.8 and 8.9 billion PBMCs per donor were obtained by leukapheresis. Overall study outcomes, separate from this receptor: When a few donors were compared, the shared fraction of clonotypes was about 5.2% for naive CD4, 3.5% for naive CD8, 2.3% for memory CD4, and 0.4% for memory CD8. Even with the large sequencing depth, rarefaction of the sorted-subset datasets indicated that sequencing was incomplete. Because the study included only a small number of donors, the genetic and exposure-history diversity represented was limited. Pairwise subsampling led to the expectation that sequencing depth would affect the degree of clonotype sharing among donors. Compared with non-shared clonotypes, the clonotypes found in all four sorted-subset donors had higher generation probabilities. Only blood was sampled, and tissue TCR repertoires likely differ from those in blood. Estimated clonotype richness was generally larger for naive than for memory subsets.

TCR CDR3 regions were amplified from genomic DNA by multiplex PCR using the deep immunoSEQ assay. Extracted genomic DNA from each cell subset was distributed evenly across all wells of several immunoSEQ 96-well plates, and each plate was treated as a replicate. For sorted subsets, around 200 ng genomic DNA, equal to about 30,000 T cell genomes, was loaded into each replicate PCR. Purified libraries were quantified with a Qubit 3.0 fluorometer, sized on a Bioanalyzer 2100, and re-quantified with the KAPA Library Quantification kit. Every immunoSEQ 96-well plate was sequenced on a dedicated single-read 150-cycle Illumina NextSeq 550 flow cell. Processing in the source paper ran as follows. Because only junctional sequences without quality scores were contained in the immunoSEQ output, filtering matching that applied to full-length reads could not be performed. Sequences were annotated with PyIR, a Python wrapper for IgBLAST v1.9, using IMGT germline references to assign V/J genes and CDR3. Reads were filtered out if the reads had weak V/J assignments (E-value above 1e-6), no CDR3, stop codons, out-of-frame junctions, or ambiguous translated residues. A V3J clonotype was defined by an identical inferred V gene, J gene, and CDR3 amino acid sequence. Percentage overlap between repertoires was calculated by dividing the number of shared unique clonotypes by the size of the smaller repertoire. Three approaches were used to assess repertoire richness: RTK rarefaction, the Chao1 estimator, and Recon v2.1 estimates of unobserved clonotypes. OLGA was used to compute generation probabilities for all TCRbeta clonotypes that the gDNA method yielded from a few donors. The table comes from immuneACCESS by way of TCRdb, which keeps in-frame sequences with V and J called. Part of the clones is missing from these tables; in studies checked, under half for an unresolved V gene and the rest for unknown reasons. V, J and clone size are taken as reported in that table, and D and trimming were inferred from the DNA itself. Counted in this sample were about 2 million clones; 85% to 95% of them appeared once. Under 0.15% of the sample belongs to the ten largest clones.

A word on this clone: The antigen this receptor binds is unknown. Base qualities are not at hand, and no much larger clone is one base apart.

The germline V gene specifies SGHAT as CDR1 and FQNNGV as CDR2. The CDR3 has 16 amino acids, counting the end cysteine and phenylalanine. Only the CDR3 portion is preserved as DNA: 48 bases, with reading frame beginning at the first base. The V end gives up 5 bases and the J end 1 base, leaving 9 bases in the junction not matched to a gene. Healthy HIV-negative adults with no recently reported acute infections or vaccinations were included as donors. Every donor was a Caucasian adult residing in Nashville, Tennessee, USA. CD4+ T cells were enriched through magnetic negative selection, after which naive cells were positively selected on CD45RA and the remaining negative fraction served as the memory subset. Blood was obtained by leukapheresis, after which PBMCs were separated by Ficoll-Histopaque density gradient centrifugation and cryopreserved in liquid nitrogen vapor phase. Purity and quantity of every magnetically sorted T cell population were checked by analytical flow cytometry. Each sorted fraction had its genomic DNA isolated and then quantified by UV absorbance on a Nanodrop 2000c.

Sequencing was done on a sample of naive CD4+ T cells sorted from blood. Taken with the paper, the label for cell subset or site translates to: CD45RA+ positively selected. The chain links TRBV11-2 with TRBJ1-1; 8 central nucleotides agree with TRBD1. The TCR originated in a man aged 18 to 30 in good health. This receptor has the CDR3 CASSQLWTGSNTEAFF. In nucleotide form, the sequence is TGTGCCAGCAGCCAACTATGGACAGGGTCGAACACTGAAGCTTTCTTT.